The rows below give T cell receptor beta chains drawn from one sample of a study of monozygotic twins with inflammatory bowel disease. TCRdb re-called the 5' RACE reads, yielding one record per CDR3 amino acid sequence without DNA. The ten most abundant clones cover 5% to 6% of a sample with around 40,000 distinct CDR3 sequences. Sequencing was done on a sample of blood. The receptors shown here come from a human donor with ulcerative colitis or Crohn's disease, or a healthy co-twin of an affected twin (not recorded which). CDR3s include the opening cysteine and the closing phenylalanine or tryptophan. Size values are once, few and many counts, or a class for expanded clones, and some rows have none.

v_call	clone_size	j_call	cdr3_aa
TRBV5-6	-	TRBJ2-5	CASIIVGGQETQYF
TRBV28	-	TRBJ1-2	CASSLATFYGYTF
TRBV30	-	TRBJ1-1	CAWSPTGGTEAFF
TRBV21-1	-	TRBJ2-7	CASSKRRIPLSGYF
TRBV7-2	-	TRBJ1-6	CASSQSSSYNSPLHF
TRBV25-1	-	TRBJ1-5	CASSKGNQPQHF
TRBV7-6	-	TRBJ1-2	CASSRTVQGDYGYTF
TRBV11-3	-	TRBJ2-1	CASSLDFGRKQFF
TRBV12-3/TRBV12-4	-	TRBJ1-5	CASRGGESYQPQHF
TRBV7-2	medium-sized	TRBJ1-1	CASSLSREGTEAFF
TRBV7-3	-	TRBJ2-2	CASSPLAGLATGELFF
TRBV28	-	TRBJ2-7	CASSSPQVSSYEQYF
TRBV7-7	-	TRBJ2-2	CATLGQTTGELFF
TRBV12-3/TRBV12-4	-	TRBJ2-1	CASSLTSGTGGFSEQFF
TRBV27	-	TRBJ2-1	CASSSNTGDREQFF
TRBV30	-	TRBJ1-1	CAWGGNTEAFF
TRBV5-1	-	TRBJ2-2	CASSLMDLTGELFF
TRBV7-9	-	TRBJ1-5	CASSFVPPRQGGGNQPQHF
TRBV9	-	TRBJ2-5	CASSVEGRGWEETQYF
TRBV7-3	-	TRBJ2-7	CASSVGTGVYEQYF
TRBV7-8	-	TRBJ2-3	CASSINRGPGDTQYF
TRBV27	-	TRBJ2-1	CASSRQRGSYNEQFF
TRBV7-2	-	TRBJ1-3	CASSLRGQASGNTIYF
TRBV3-1	-	TRBJ1-1	CASSRTGITEAFF
TRBV11-3	-	TRBJ2-1	CASSSRLAGLNEQFF
TRBV2	-	TRBJ2-5	CASPPERGERDAPTKETQYF